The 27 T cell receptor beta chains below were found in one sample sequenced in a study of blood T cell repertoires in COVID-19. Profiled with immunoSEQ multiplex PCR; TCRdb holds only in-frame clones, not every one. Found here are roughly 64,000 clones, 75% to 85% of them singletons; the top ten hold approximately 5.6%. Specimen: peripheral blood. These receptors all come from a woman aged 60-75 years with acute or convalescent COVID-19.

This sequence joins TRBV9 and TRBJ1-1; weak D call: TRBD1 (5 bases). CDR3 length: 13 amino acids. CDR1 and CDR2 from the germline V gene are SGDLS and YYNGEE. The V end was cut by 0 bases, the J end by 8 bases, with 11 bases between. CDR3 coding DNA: TGTGCCAGCAGCGTAGGGCCACGACAGGAAGCTTTCTTT. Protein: CASSVGPRQEAFF.

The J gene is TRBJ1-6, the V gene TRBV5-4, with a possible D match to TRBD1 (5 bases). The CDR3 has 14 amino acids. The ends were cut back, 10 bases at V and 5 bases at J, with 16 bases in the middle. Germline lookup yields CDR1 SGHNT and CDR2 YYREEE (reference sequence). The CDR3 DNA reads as TGTGCCTACGAAGGGGAACAGGATAATTCACCCCTCCACTTT. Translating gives CAYEGEQDNSPLHF.

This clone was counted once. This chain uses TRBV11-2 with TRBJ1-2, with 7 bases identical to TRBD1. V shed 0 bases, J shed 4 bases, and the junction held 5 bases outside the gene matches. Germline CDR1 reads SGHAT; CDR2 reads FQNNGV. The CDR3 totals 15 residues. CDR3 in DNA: TGTGCCAGCAGCTTAGATCGGGCAGGGGGCTATGGCTACACCTTC. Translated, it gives CASSLDRAGGYGYTF.

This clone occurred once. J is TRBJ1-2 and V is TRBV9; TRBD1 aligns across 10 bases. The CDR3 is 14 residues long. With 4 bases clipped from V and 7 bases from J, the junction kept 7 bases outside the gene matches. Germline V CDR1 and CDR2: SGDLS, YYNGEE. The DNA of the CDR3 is TGTGCCAGCAGCTCCGACAGGGGGCTGCGTGGCTACACCTTC. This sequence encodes CASSSDRGLRGYTF.

CDR3 nucleotides: TGTGCCAGCAGTGAAACGGGGGGACAGCCCCAGCATTTT. It encodes CASSETGGQPQHF. J is TRBJ1-5 and V is TRBV6-1; D perhaps matches TRBD1 (5 bases). The germline gives CDR1 MNHNS, CDR2 SASEGT. The CDR3 totals 13 residues. Trimming pared 2 bases from V and 7 bases from J, leaving 9 bases between.

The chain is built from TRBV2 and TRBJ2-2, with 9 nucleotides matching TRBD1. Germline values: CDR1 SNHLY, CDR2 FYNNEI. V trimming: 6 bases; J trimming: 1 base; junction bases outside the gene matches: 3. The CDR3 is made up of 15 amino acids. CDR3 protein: CASRPGQGNTGELFF. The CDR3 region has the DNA TGTGCCAGCAGGCCGGGACAGGGGAACACCGGGGAGCTGTTTTTT.

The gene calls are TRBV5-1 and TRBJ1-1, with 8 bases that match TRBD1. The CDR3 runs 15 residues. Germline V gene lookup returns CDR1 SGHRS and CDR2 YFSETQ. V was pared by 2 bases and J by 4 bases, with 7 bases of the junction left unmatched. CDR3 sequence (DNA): TGCGCCAGCAGCTTAAACGGACAGGGTTTCACTGAAGCTTTCTTT. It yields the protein CASSLNGQGFTEAFF.

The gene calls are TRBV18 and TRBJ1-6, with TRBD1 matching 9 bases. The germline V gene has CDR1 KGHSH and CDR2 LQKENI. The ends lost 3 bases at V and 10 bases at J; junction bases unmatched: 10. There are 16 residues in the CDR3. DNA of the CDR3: TGTGCCAGCTCACCCGAAACGGGACAGGGTCGGTCACCCCTCCACTTT. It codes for CASSPETGQGRSPLHF. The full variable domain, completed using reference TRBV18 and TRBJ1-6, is NAGVMQNPRHLVRRRGQEARLRCSPMKGHSHVYWYRQLPEEGLKFMVYLQKENIIDESGMPKERFSAEFPKEGPSILRIQQVVRGDSAAYFCASSPETGQGRSPLHFGNGTRLTVT.

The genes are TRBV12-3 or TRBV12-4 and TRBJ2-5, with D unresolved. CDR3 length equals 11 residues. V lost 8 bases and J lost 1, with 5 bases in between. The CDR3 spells CASSLQETQYF. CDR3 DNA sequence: TGTGCCAGCTCCCTCCAAGAGACCCAGTACTTC.

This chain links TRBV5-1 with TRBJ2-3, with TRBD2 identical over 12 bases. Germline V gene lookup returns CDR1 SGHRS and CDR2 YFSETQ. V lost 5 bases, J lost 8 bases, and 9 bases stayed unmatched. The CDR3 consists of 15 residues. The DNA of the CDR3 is TGCGCCAGCAGTTCTAGCGGGGGGGCCACTGTTACGCAGTATTTT. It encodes CASSSSGGATVTQYF.

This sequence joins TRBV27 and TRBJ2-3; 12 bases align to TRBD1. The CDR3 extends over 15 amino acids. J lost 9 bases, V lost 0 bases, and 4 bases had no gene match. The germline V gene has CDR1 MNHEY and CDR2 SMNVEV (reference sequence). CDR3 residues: CASSLSGTGGGTQYF. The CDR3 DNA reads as TGTGCCAGCAGTTTATCCGGGACAGGGGGCGGAACGCAGTATTTT.

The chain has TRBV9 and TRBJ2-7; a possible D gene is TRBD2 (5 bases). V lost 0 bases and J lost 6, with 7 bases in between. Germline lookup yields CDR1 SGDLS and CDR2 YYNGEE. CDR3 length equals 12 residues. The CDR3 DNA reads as TGTGCCAGCAGCGTAGCTCGGGGCGAGCAGTACTTC. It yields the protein CASSVARGEQYF.

CDR3: CASSHINTDTQYF. The CDR3 DNA sequence: TGTGCCAGCAGCCATATAAACACAGATACGCAGTATTTT. This chain joins TRBV3-1 (or the pseudogene TRBV3-2) and TRBJ2-3, with D unclear. The germline V and J ends were trimmed by 3 bases and 2 bases, with 6 bases remaining between them. CDR1 and CDR2 from the germline V gene are LGHDT and YNNKEL (reference sequence). CDR3 length equals 13 residues.

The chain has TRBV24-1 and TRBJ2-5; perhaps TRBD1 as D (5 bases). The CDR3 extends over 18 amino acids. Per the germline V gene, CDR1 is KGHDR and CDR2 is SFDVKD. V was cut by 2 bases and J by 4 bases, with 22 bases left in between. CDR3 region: CATSDSIPSDKGSETQYF. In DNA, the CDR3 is TGTGCCACCAGTGATTCCATTCCATCGGACAAGGGGTCAGAGACCCAGTACTTC.

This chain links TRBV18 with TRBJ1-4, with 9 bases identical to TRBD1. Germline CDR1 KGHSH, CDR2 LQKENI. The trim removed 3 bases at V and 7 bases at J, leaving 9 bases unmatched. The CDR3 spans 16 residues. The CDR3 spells CASSPRTGDAAEKLFF. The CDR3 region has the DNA TGTGCCAGCTCACCCAGGACAGGGGATGCGGCTGAAAAACTGTTTTTT.

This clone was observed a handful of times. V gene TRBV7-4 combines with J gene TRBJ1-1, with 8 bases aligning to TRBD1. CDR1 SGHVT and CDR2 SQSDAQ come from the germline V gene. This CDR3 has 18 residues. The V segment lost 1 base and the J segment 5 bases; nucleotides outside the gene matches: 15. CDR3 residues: CASSLEGQESQRWTEAFF. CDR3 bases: TGTGCCAGCAGCTTAGAGGGACAGGAGTCCCAGAGGTGGACTGAAGCTTTCTTT.

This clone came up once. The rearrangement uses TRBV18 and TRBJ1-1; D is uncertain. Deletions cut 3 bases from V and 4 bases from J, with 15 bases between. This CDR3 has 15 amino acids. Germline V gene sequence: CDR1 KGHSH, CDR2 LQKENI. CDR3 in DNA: TGTGCCAGCTCACCCTCCAGTCTCCGTTCCACTGAAGCTTTCTTT. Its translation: CASSPSSLRSTEAFF.

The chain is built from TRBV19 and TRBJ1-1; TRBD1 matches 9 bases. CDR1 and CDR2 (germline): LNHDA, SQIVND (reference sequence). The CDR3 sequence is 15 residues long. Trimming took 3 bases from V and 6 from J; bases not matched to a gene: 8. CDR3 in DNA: TGTGCCAGTAGTATGCGACCGGGACAGGGCTCTGAAGCTTTCTTT. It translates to CASSMRPGQGSEAFF.

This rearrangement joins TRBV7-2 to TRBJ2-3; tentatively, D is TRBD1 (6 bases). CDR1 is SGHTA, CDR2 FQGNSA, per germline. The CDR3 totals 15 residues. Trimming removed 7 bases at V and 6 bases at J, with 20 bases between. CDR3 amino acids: CASTRDGRGRDTQYF. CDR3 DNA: TGTGCCAGCACCCGGGATGGCAGGGGTAGGGATACGCAGTATTTT.

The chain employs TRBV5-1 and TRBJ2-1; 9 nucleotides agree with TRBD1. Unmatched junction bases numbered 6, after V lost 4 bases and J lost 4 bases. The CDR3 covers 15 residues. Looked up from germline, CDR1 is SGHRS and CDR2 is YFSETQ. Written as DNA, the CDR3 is TGCGCCAGCAGCCTGACAGGGGGAGAGTACAATGAGCAGTTCTTC. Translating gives CASSLTGGEYNEQFF.

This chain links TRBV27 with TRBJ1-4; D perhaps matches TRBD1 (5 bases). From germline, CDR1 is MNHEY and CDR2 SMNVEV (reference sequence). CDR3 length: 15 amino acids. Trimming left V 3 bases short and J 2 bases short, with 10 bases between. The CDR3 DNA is TGTGCCAGCAGTTTTCGCGGGGGGACTAATGAAAAACTGTTTTTT. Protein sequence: CASSFRGGTNEKLFF.

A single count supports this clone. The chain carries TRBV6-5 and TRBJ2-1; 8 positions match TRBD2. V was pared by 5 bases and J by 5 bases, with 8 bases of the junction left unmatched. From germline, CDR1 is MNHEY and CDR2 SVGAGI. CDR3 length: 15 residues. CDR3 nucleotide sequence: TGTGCCAGCAGTAGGGGACTAGGTGCCCACAATGAGCAGTTCTTC. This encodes CASSRGLGAHNEQFF.

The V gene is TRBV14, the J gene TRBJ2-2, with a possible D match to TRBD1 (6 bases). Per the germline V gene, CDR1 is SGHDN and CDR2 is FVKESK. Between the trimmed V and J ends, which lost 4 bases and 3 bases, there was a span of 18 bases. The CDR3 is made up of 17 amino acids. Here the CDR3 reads CASSPLGQGQDTGELFF. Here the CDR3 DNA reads TGTGCCAGCAGCCCCCTGGGGCAGGGGCAGGACACCGGGGAGCTGTTTTTT.

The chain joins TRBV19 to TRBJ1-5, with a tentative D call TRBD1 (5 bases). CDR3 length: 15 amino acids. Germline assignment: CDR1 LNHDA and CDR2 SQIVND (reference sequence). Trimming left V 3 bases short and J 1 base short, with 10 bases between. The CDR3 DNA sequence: TGTGCCAGTAGTATCGGGGGGGTAAGCAATCAGCCCCAGCATTTT. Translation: CASSIGGVSNQPQHF. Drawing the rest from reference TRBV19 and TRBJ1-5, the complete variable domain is DGGITQSPKYLFRKEGQNVTLSCEQNLNHDAMYWYRQDPGQGLRLIYYSQIVNDFQKGDIAEGYSVSREKKESFPLTVTSAQKNPTAFYLCASSIGGVSNQPQHFGDGTRLSIL.

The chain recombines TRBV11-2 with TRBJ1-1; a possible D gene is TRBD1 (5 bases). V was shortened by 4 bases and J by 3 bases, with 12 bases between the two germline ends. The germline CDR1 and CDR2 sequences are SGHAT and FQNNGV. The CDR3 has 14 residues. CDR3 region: CASSSHWGDTEAFF. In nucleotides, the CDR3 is TGTGCCAGCAGCTCTCATTGGGGGGACACTGAAGCTTTCTTT.

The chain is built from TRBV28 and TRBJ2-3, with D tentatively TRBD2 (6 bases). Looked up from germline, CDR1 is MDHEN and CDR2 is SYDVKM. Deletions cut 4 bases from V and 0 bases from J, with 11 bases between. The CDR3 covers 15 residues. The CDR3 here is CASSWTGTSTDTQYF. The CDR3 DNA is TGTGCCAGCAGTTGGACGGGGACTAGCACAGATACGCAGTATTTT.

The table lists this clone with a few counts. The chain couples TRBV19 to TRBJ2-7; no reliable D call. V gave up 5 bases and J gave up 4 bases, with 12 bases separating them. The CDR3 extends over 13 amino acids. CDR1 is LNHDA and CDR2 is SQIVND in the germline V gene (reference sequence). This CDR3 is CASSGRQTYEQYF. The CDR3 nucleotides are TGTGCCAGTAGTGGTCGACAAACTTACGAGCAGTACTTC. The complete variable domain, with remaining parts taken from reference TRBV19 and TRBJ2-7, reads DGGITQSPKYLFRKEGQNVTLSCEQNLNHDAMYWYRQDPGQGLRLIYYSQIVNDFQKGDIAEGYSVSREKKESFPLTVTSAQKNPTAFYLCASSGRQTYEQYFGPGTRLTVT.